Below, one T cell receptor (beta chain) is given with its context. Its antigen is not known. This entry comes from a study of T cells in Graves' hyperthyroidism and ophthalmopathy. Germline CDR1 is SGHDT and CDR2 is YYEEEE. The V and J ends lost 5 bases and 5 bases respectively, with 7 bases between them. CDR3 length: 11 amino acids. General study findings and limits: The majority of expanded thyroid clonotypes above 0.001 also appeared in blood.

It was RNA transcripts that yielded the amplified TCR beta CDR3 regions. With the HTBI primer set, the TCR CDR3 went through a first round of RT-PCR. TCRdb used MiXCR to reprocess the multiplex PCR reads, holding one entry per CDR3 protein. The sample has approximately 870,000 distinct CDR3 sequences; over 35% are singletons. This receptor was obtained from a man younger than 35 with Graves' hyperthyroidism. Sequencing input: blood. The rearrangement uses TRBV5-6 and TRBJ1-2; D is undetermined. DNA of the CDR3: TGTGCCAGCAGTCGGTTGTATGGCTACACCTTC. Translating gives CASSRLYGYTF.